This entry lists 17 T cell receptor beta chains sequenced from one sample in a study of blood T cell repertoires in COVID-19 (dated by TCRdb to 2020 to 2022). Library preparation was by the immunoSEQ multiplex PCR assay. TCRdb holds this immuneACCESS table with in-frame rearrangements only. Some clones are missing; in checked studies, unresolved V genes explain under half, and the rest has no known cause. Counted in this sample were around 140,000 clones; less than 90% of them appeared once. 1.4% of the sample rests with the top ten. Sequencing was done on a sample of peripheral blood. Receptors were obtained from a man aged 60 to 69 with acute or convalescent COVID-19.

The chain couples TRBV3-1 (or the pseudogene TRBV3-2) to TRBJ2-1; 7 nucleotides match TRBD2. In germline, CDR1 is LGHDT, CDR2 YNNKEL (reference sequence). This CDR3 comprises 17 residues. The V and J ends lost 2 bases and 1 base, in that order; junction bases with no gene match: 8. CDR3 coding DNA: TGTGCCAGCAGCCAATACCCCCTAGCGGTTTCCTACAATGAGCAGTTCTTC. Amino acids: CASSQYPLAVSYNEQFF.

This chain connects TRBV24-1 to TRBJ2-1; TRBD1 matches 12 bases. Germline CDR1 reads KGHDR; CDR2 reads SFDVKD. The CDR3 contains 17 residues. V was pared by 4 bases and J by 2 bases, with 5 bases of the junction left unmatched. The CDR3 region has the DNA TGTGCCACCAGTGACAGGGGGGACAGGGGGCCCTACAATGAGCAGTTCTTC. This codes for CATSDRGDRGPYNEQFF.

The chain is built from TRBV6-5 and TRBJ1-1; 10 bases are shared with TRBD1. The ends lost 5 bases at V and 4 bases at J; junction bases unmatched: 7. CDR3 length equals 15 residues. Looked up from germline, CDR1 is MNHEY and CDR2 is SVGAGI. The CDR3 DNA reads TGTGCCAGCAGTAGACAGGGGGCGGCGGGCACTGAAGCTTTCTTT. The encoded protein is CASSRQGAAGTEAFF.

The CDR3 region is CASSLVGSVSGNTIYF. The CDR3 nucleotides are TGCGCCAGCAGCTTGGTTGGCAGCGTCTCTGGAAACACCATATATTTT. The gene calls are TRBV5-1 and TRBJ1-3; D gene unclear. Trimming took off 0 bases at V and 0 bases at J, with 10 bases between the two ends. The CDR3 totals 16 residues. Germline CDR1 is SGHRS and CDR2 is YFSETQ.

The chain carries TRBV10-3 and TRBJ2-1; D might be TRBD1 (5 bases). Trimming shortened V by 0 bases and J by 0 bases, and 9 bases separated the two germline ends. The germline V gene has CDR1 ENHRY and CDR2 SYGVKD. CDR3 length equals 16 residues. The CDR3 spells CAISESQGISYNEQFF. As DNA, the CDR3 is TGTGCCATCAGTGAGTCTCAGGGTATCTCCTACAATGAGCAGTTCTTC.

DNA for the CDR3: TGTGCCAGCAGCCAAGATCTCCAGGCAGGGGGCTGGTTTGGCTACACCTTC. It specifies CASSQDLQAGGWFGYTF. This sequence joins TRBV3-1 (or the pseudogene TRBV3-2) and TRBJ1-2; TRBD1 matches at 8 bases. Germline V gives CDR1 LGHDT, CDR2 YNNKEL (reference sequence). The CDR3 is 17 amino acids. Trimming cost V 0 bases and J 7 bases; bases outside gene matches: 13.

The chain has TRBV7-7 and TRBJ2-5, with D perhaps TRBD1 (6 bases). V gave up 3 bases and J gave up 0 bases, with 8 bases separating them. The CDR3 loop spans 14 amino acids. Per the germline V gene, CDR1 is SSHAT and CDR2 is FNYEAQ (reference sequence). CDR3 residues: CASSFRDNQETQYF. The CDR3 region has the DNA TGTGCCAGCAGCTTCCGGGACAACCAAGAGACCCAGTACTTC.

This rearrangement joins TRBV5-1 to TRBJ2-2, with 8 bases lining up with TRBD1. V lost 7 bases and J lost 7; bases outside the gene matches: 9. The CDR3 totals 14 residues. Germline CDR1 SGHRS, CDR2 YFSETQ. CDR3 coding DNA: TGCGCCAGCGGCGGACAGGGCTGGAGCGGGGAGCTGTTTTTT. It translates to CASGGQGWSGELFF.

This clone is a singleton in its sample. This rearrangement joins TRBV14 to TRBJ2-1, with TRBD2 matching over 10 bases. The CDR3 totals 14 residues. Germline values: CDR1 SGHDN, CDR2 FVKESK. With V trimmed by 4 bases and J by 8 bases, 5 bases remained unmatched. The CDR3 DNA follows: TGTGCCAGCAGCCTCGTCGGGACTAGCGATGAGCAGTTCTTC. Residues: CASSLVGTSDEQFF.

This chain connects TRBV24-1 to TRBJ1-1, with D maybe TRBD1 (5 bases). V was pared by 7 bases and J by 1 base, with 12 bases between. The CDR3 spans 14 residues. Germline V gene sequence: CDR1 KGHDR, CDR2 SFDVKD. The CDR3 sequence is CATREGSWNTEAFF. The CDR3 DNA reads TGTGCCACCAGGGAGGGGTCGTGGAACACTGAAGCTTTCTTT.

This rearrangement joins TRBV5-1 to TRBJ2-6, with a weak D call TRBD1 (6 bases). The CDR3 spans 16 residues. The germline V gene encodes CDR1 SGHRS and CDR2 YFSETQ. V was trimmed by 1 base and J by 1 base, leaving 9 bases between them. For the CDR3, the DNA is TGCGCCAGCAGCTTGTCAGGGGATTCTGGGGCCAACGTCCTGACTTTC. Translation: CASSLSGDSGANVLTF. The full variable domain, its missing parts supplied by reference TRBV5-1 and TRBJ2-6, is KAGVTQTPRYLIKTRGQQVTLSCSPISGHRSVSWYQQTPGQGLQFLFEYFSETQRNKGNFPGRFSGRQFSNSRSEMNVSTLELGDSALYLCASSLSGDSGANVLTFGAGSRLTVL.

The V call is TRBV5-1, the J call TRBJ2-2, with a possible D match to TRBD2 (6 bases). Germline-derived CDR1 and CDR2 are SGHRS and YFSETQ. The CDR3 spans 16 residues. V was cut by 4 bases and J by 0 bases, with 13 bases left in between. The DNA for the CDR3 is TGCGCCAGCAGCCCGGAGGGGACTCCGAACACCGGGGAGCTGTTTTTT. Protein: CASSPEGTPNTGELFF.

This clone was recorded only once. The chain couples TRBV9 to TRBJ1-6, with D tentatively TRBD1 (6 bases). The germline V gene encodes CDR1 SGDLS and CDR2 YYNGEE. With 0 bases removed from V and 4 bases from J, the gap between germline ends came to 14 bases. The CDR3 is 17 amino acids. CDR3 nucleotide sequence: TGTGCCAGCAGCGTAGGCCTACAGGGAAGTTATAATTCACCCCTCCACTTT. This sequence encodes CASSVGLQGSYNSPLHF.

The chain carries TRBV24-1 and TRBJ1-2, with D possibly TRBD1 on 6 matching bases. The CDR3 is 14 amino acids. Germline V gene data show CDR1 as KGHDR and CDR2 as SFDVKD. The V and J ends lost 6 bases and 4 bases respectively, with 14 bases between them. CDR3 sequence reads: CATSPNRDLYGYTF. CDR3 in DNA: TGTGCCACCAGTCCTAACAGGGACCTCTATGGCTACACCTTC.

The chain has TRBV7-3 and TRBJ2-2; D call uncertain. The V gene lost 2 bases and the J gene lost 6 bases, with 10 bases spanning the gap. CDR3 length: 14 residues. Germline V gene data show CDR1 as SGHTA and CDR2 as FQGTGA. CDR3 bases: TGTGCCAGCAGCTTAGATAGAGCTTCCGGGGAGCTGTTTTTT. Encoded protein: CASSLDRASGELFF. The entire variable domain, with the rest obtained from reference TRBV7-3 and TRBJ2-2, is as follows: GAGVSQTPSNKVTEKGKYVELRCDPISGHTALYWYRQSLGQGPEFLIYFQGTGAADDSGLPNDRFFAVRPEGSVSTLKIQRTERGDSAVYLCASSLDRASGELFFGEGSRLTVL.

This chain uses TRBV5-1 with TRBJ1-2, with D hard to call. Germline V lookup: CDR1 SGHRS, CDR2 YFSETQ. This CDR3 comprises 19 residues. V shed 3 bases and J shed 4 bases, with 28 bases lying between them. CDR3 amino acids: CASSSSTILTDSISYGYTF. The DNA of the CDR3 is TGCGCCAGCAGCTCGTCTACGATTCTGACTGATTCGATCTCCTATGGCTACACCTTC.

This clone was detected only once. The chain has TRBV7-9 and TRBJ1-3; D unresolved. CDR1 SEHNR and CDR2 FQNEAQ come from the germline V gene (reference sequence). Trimming took 1 base from V and 2 from J, leaving 9 bases between them. The CDR3 loop spans 15 amino acids. CDR3 bases: TGTGCCAGCAGCTTAGACGGAGATCCTGGAAACACCATATATTTT. Translating gives CASSLDGDPGNTIYF.